Shown below are 32 T cell receptor beta chains from a single sample sequenced in a study of CDR3 diversity in severe acne. Each CDR3 protein is one row after TCRdb ran MiXCR on the PCR reads. The sample lists approximately 90,000 distinct CDR3 sequences, about 49% occurring once. Sequencing used blood. The receptors were gathered from a male donor with severe acne vulgaris.

The rearrangement joins TRBV29-1 to TRBJ2-2; perhaps TRBD2 as D (6 bases). This CDR3 is 11 amino acids long. The germline CDR1 and CDR2 sequences are SQVTM and ANQGSEA. Trimming shortened V by 7 bases and J by 6 bases, and 9 bases separated the two germline ends. In DNA, the CDR3 is TGCAGCGCCACGGGAGCCGGGGAGCTGTTTTTT. As protein: CSATGAGELFF.

This clonotype was seen ten or more times. The chain recombines TRBV7-3 with TRBJ2-5, with D tentatively TRBD1 (7 bases). Between the trimmed V and J ends, which lost 6 bases and 5 bases, there was a span of 13 bases. CDR3 size: 13 residues. In germline, CDR1 is SGHTA, CDR2 FQGTGA. CDR3 in amino acids: CASRPPGGETQYF. DNA of the CDR3: TGTGCCAGCAGACCACCAGGGGGGGAGACCCAGTACTTC.

At least ten counts were recorded for this clonotype. The chain links TRBV7-2 to TRBJ2-3, with 14 bases fitting TRBD2. Trimming took 2 bases from V and 14 from J; bases not matched to a gene: 6. Germline CDR1 reads SGHTA; CDR2 reads FQGNSA. The CDR3 spans 14 residues. CDR3: CASSLSWTSGGWYF. The CDR3 DNA is TGTGCCAGCAGCTTATCGTGGACTAGCGGGGGGTGGTATTTT.

This clonotype was seen at least ten times. This rearrangement joins TRBV20-1 to TRBJ1-6, with a weak D call TRBD1 (6 bases). The CDR3 is 14 amino acids. V lost 0 bases and J 4 bases, leaving 7 bases between the germline ends. Germline-derived CDR1 and CDR2 are DFQATT and SNEGSKA (reference sequence). Written as DNA, the CDR3 is TGCAGTGCTAGAGATACAGGGTATAATTCACCCCTCCACTTT. Encoded protein: CSARDTGYNSPLHF.

This clonotype was detected ten times or more. The chain is built from TRBV11-3 and TRBJ2-5; 7 bases agree with TRBD2. The V and J ends lost 4 bases and 5 bases, in that order; junction bases with no gene match: 7. The germline V gene has CDR1 SGHNT and CDR2 YENEEA. This CDR3 is built from 14 residues. This CDR3 is CASSSRLAWETQYF. CDR3 nucleotide sequence: TGTGCCAGCAGCTCCAGACTAGCATGGGAGACCCAGTACTTC.

The chain recombines TRBV7-2 with TRBJ2-5; TRBD2 agrees at 8 bases. Germline loops: CDR1 SGHTA, CDR2 FQGNSA. V shed 3 bases and J 2 bases; nucleotides not matched to a gene: 5. The CDR3 runs 15 residues. The CDR3 nucleotides are TGTGCCAGCAGCTTCGAGGTAGCGGGACAAGAGACCCAGTACTTC. It specifies CASSFEVAGQETQYF.

This clonotype was counted many times. V is TRBV18 and J is TRBJ2-7; 7 bases fit TRBD1. From germline, CDR1 is KGHSH and CDR2 LQKENI. Losses at the gene ends were 3 bases for V and 2 bases for J; bases not matched to a gene: 1. The CDR3 is 13 residues long. The DNA for the CDR3 is TGTGCCAGCTCACCGGGACAGACCTACGAGCAGTACTTC. It specifies CASSPGQTYEQYF.

This clonotype has at least ten counts. This likely comes from a read error, as the CDR3 has no conserved phenylalanine or tryptophan at its end. Because the CDR3's place on the DNA is in doubt, the DNA is left out and the CDR3 is given as listed by TCRdb. The chain is built from TRBV19 and TRBJ2-5; no check of the table's D call, TRBD2, against the DNA was made. Germline CDR1 reads LNHDA; CDR2 reads SQIVND (reference sequence). The CDR3 totals 11 residues, both ends included. The CDR3 here is CASSMGLAGLT.

The chain employs TRBV6-6 and TRBJ1-1; D perhaps matches TRBD1 (6 bases). The CDR3 consists of 13 residues. The germline gives CDR1 MNHNY, CDR2 SVGAGI (reference sequence). The V end was cut by 3 bases, the J end by 4 bases, with 9 bases between. The DNA of the CDR3 is TGTGCCAGCAGTTATACGACAGGCACTGAAGCTTTCTTT. This sequence encodes CASSYTTGTEAFF.

There are many counts of this clonotype. This rearrangement joins TRBV5-1 to TRBJ2-7; D unclear. With 6 bases removed from V and 6 bases from J, the gap between germline ends came to 16 bases. From germline, CDR1 is SGHRS and CDR2 YFSETQ. This CDR3 has 13 residues. CDR3 protein: CASTARWVCEQYV. CDR3 coding DNA: TGCGCCAGCACTGCCCGGTGGGTGTGCGAGCAGTACGTC.

V gene TRBV29-1 combines with J gene TRBJ2-1, with TRBD1 matching 8 bases. Germline values: CDR1 SQVTM, CDR2 ANQGSEA. V trimming: 5 bases; J trimming: 8 bases; junction bases outside the gene matches: 17. There are 16 residues in the CDR3. For the CDR3, the DNA is TGCAGCGTTCAAGGGAGTCCAGGGACAGGTGGTGATGAGCAGTTCTTC. This encodes CSVQGSPGTGGDEQFF.

This chain uses TRBV6-4 with TRBJ2-5; 12 nucleotides agree with TRBD1. There are 16 residues in the CDR3. The V segment lost 6 bases and the J segment 3 bases; nucleotides outside the gene matches: 8. CDR1 and CDR2 (germline): MRHNA, SNTAGT. The CDR3 DNA sequence: TGTGCCAGCAGACCGACCGGGACAGGGGGCGAAGAGACCCAGTACTTC. As protein: CASRPTGTGGEETQYF.

Comment on this clonotype: Germline is not matched at one junction end, which may reflect a read error. V usage is TRBV7-2 and J usage is TRBJ2-7; 13 bases fit TRBD2. The CDR3 sequence is 17 residues long. CDR1 SGHTA and CDR2 FQGNSA come from the germline V gene. The CDR3 nucleotides read TGTGCCAGCAGCCCGAGACCCGGGACTAGCGGGACCTATGAGCAGTACTTC. Translating it yields CASSPRPGTSGTYEQYF. Drawing the rest from reference TRBV7-2 and TRBJ2-7, the complete variable domain is GAGVSQSPSNKVTEKGKDVELRCDPISGHTALYWYRQSLGQGLEFLIYFQGNSAPDKSGLPSDRFSAERTGGSVSTLTIQRTQQEDSAVYLCASSPRPGTSGTYEQYFGPGTRLTVT.

This clonotype was seen a few times. A much larger clone lies one base from this, so it may be a read error. The chain joins TRBV7-3 to TRBJ2-7; D gene ambiguous. This CDR3 comprises 15 residues. With 3 bases removed from V and 5 bases from J, the gap between germline ends came to 17 bases. CDR1 SGHTA and CDR2 FQGTGA come from the germline V gene. CDR3 loop: CASSFQTRDWHEQYF. CDR3 sequence (DNA): TGTGCCAGCAGCTTTCAAACTCGTGACTGGCACGAGCAGTACTTC.

This clonotype was observed once. This rearrangement joins TRBV29-1 to TRBJ2-7; D uncertain. The CDR3 has 12 residues. Trimming removed 5 bases at V and 1 base at J, with 9 bases between. Germline CDR1 SQVTM, CDR2 ANQGSEA. The CDR3 region is CSVYLESYEQYF. CDR3 nucleotide sequence: TGCAGCGTTTATTTGGAATCCTACGAGCAGTACTTC.

The gene calls are TRBV4-1 and TRBJ1-5; 7 bases match TRBD1. CDR1 and CDR2 (germline): MGHRA, YSYEKL. J lost 2 bases, V lost 5 bases, and 6 bases had no gene match. The length of the CDR3 is 15 residues. CDR3 sequence: CASSTTGFGNQPQHF. As DNA, the CDR3 is TGCGCCAGCAGCACGACAGGGTTCGGCAATCAGCCCCAGCATTTT.

This clonotype was counted many times. The V call is TRBV11-3, the J call TRBJ1-2; D unresolved. Trimming left V 7 bases short and J 4 bases short, with 10 bases between. Germline CDR1 SGHNT, CDR2 YENEEA. The CDR3 loop spans 12 amino acids. CDR3 protein: CASTTGSYGYTF. The CDR3 DNA sequence: TGTGCCAGCACAACGGGCAGCTATGGCTACACCTTC.

The chain uses TRBV20-1 and TRBJ2-5; D call uncertain. The V and J ends lost 3 bases and 4 bases respectively, with 3 bases between them. Germline CDR1 reads DFQATT; CDR2 reads SNEGSKA (reference sequence). CDR3 length equals 10 residues. In nucleotides, the CDR3 is TGCAGTGCTAGGCTAGAGACCCAGTACTTC. Its protein product is CSARLETQYF.

By its share, this clonotype is medium-sized (0.01 to 0.1%). The rearrangement links TRBV24-1 to TRBJ1-1; D unresolved. The CDR3 consists of 14 residues. V was clipped by 3 bases and J by 7 bases, with 14 bases between them. Germline V lookup: CDR1 KGHDR, CDR2 SFDVKD. The CDR3: CATSDGGRRGEAFF. The CDR3 region has the DNA TGTGCCACCAGTGATGGCGGACGTAGAGGTGAAGCTTTCTTT.

There are a few counts of this clonotype. The chain combines TRBV24-1 with TRBJ1-2; D perhaps matches TRBD1 (6 bases). V lost 4 bases, J lost 6 bases, and 17 bases lay in between. Germline-derived CDR1 and CDR2 are KGHDR and SFDVKD. CDR3 length: 15 amino acids. CDR3 sequence reads: CATSDRSGGADGYTF. The CDR3, as DNA: TGTGCCACCAGTGACCGGTCGGGGGGCGCAGATGGCTACACCTTC.

The chain recombines TRBV9 with TRBJ2-2; unclear D gene. The CDR3 runs to 13 residues. Germline-derived CDR1 and CDR2 are SGDLS and YYNGEE. Trimming took off 3 bases at V and 2 bases at J, with 5 bases between the two ends. In nucleotides, the CDR3 is TGTGCCAGCAGCGGCACTAACACCGGGGAGCTGTTTTTT. This gives the protein CASSGTNTGELFF.

This sequence joins TRBV19 and TRBJ1-5; D remains ambiguous. The V and J ends lost 9 bases and 0 bases respectively, with 18 bases between them. There are 16 residues in the CDR3. Per the germline V gene, CDR1 is LNHDA and CDR2 is SQIVND (reference sequence). CDR3 loop: CASPRRISVSNQPQHF. The CDR3 nucleotides read TGTGCCAGCCCTAGGAGAATTTCCGTTAGCAATCAGCCCCAGCATTTT.

Note on this clonotype: With a much larger clone just one base away, this may be a read error. The gene calls are TRBV28 and TRBJ2-7; weak D call: TRBD2 (7 bases). CDR1 and CDR2 (germline): MDHEN, SYDVKM. This CDR3 is built from 17 residues. Trimming cost V 6 bases and J 6 bases, with 27 bases left between them. The CDR3 nucleotides read TGTGCCAGCAGCTTGGGTCTTCGTGGGGGGGCTGACTGCGAGCAGTACTTC. Encoded protein: CASSLGLRGGADCEQYF. The whole variable domain, remainder taken from reference TRBV28 and TRBJ2-7, is DVKVTQSSRYLVKRTGEKVFLECVQDMDHENMFWYRQDPGLGLRLIYFSYDVKMKEKGDIPEGYSVSREKKERFSLILESASTNQTSMYLCASSLGLRGGADCEQYFGPGTRLTVT.

This clonotype was detected many times. This chain connects TRBV5-1 to TRBJ2-3; perhaps TRBD1 as D (7 bases). The germline V gene has CDR1 SGHRS and CDR2 YFSETQ. The CDR3 consists of 14 residues. Deletions cut 4 bases from V and 5 bases from J, with 14 bases between. This chain's CDR3 is CASSEAGGRDTQYF. For the CDR3, the DNA is TGCGCCAGCAGCGAGGCAGGGGGGAGAGATACGCAGTATTTT.

This clonotype has a single count. J is TRBJ2-5 and V is TRBV7-2; 10 nucleotides agree with TRBD2. Germline trimming cut 1 base from V and 2 bases from J; bases unmatched to any gene: 7. Germline CDR1 and CDR2: SGHTA and FQGNSA. The CDR3 consists of 17 residues. Written as DNA, the CDR3 is TGTGCCAGCAGCTTAGTTCCTAGCGGGAGATATCAAGAGACCCAGTACTTC. Translating gives CASSLVPSGRYQETQYF.

Ten or more counts support this clonotype. The chain employs TRBV5-6 and TRBJ2-2; the match to TRBD1 covers 7 bases. The CDR3 consists of 17 residues. Germline CDR1 and CDR2: SGHDT and YYEEEE. With 4 bases clipped from V and 0 bases from J, the junction kept 9 bases outside the gene matches. The CDR3 coding sequence is TGTGCCAGCAGCCCTTCGTTGACAGGGACGAACACCGGGGAGCTGTTTTTT. It encodes CASSPSLTGTNTGELFF.

This clonotype has more than one count but fewer than ten. The J gene is TRBJ1-6, the V gene TRBV11-2; 9 nucleotides line up with TRBD1. The V segment lost 5 bases and the J segment 9 bases; nucleotides outside the gene matches: 14. CDR3 size: 17 residues. CDR1 is SGHAT, CDR2 FQNNGV, per germline. The CDR3 loop is CASSELPGQGWASPLHF. DNA for the CDR3: TGTGCCAGCAGCGAACTACCGGGACAGGGATGGGCTTCACCCCTCCACTTT.

This clonotype was detected once. The rearrangement uses TRBV12-3 or TRBV12-4 and TRBJ2-1; 7 nucleotides match TRBD2. The CDR3 contains 18 residues. J gave up 1 base and V 3 bases, and 12 bases lay outside the gene matches. The CDR3 bases are TGTGCCAGCAGTTTGGTTAGCGCGGGAGAGTTGTCCTACAATGAGCAGTTCTTC. Translation gives CASSLVSAGELSYNEQFF.

J is TRBJ2-5 and V is TRBV7-2; 13 nucleotides match TRBD2. Germline trimming cut 6 bases from V and 3 bases from J; bases unmatched to any gene: 7. The CDR3 has 16 residues. The germline gives CDR1 SGHTA, CDR2 FQGNSA. The DNA for the CDR3 is TGTGCCAGCAGTCCCGGACTAGCGGGAGACAAAGAGACCCAGTACTTC. It specifies CASSPGLAGDKETQYF. The full variable domain, its missing parts supplied by reference TRBV7-2 and TRBJ2-5, is GAGVSQSPSNKVTEKGKDVELRCDPISGHTALYWYRQSLGQGLEFLIYFQGNSAPDKSGLPSDRFSAERTGGSVSTLTIQRTQQEDSAVYLCASSPGLAGDKETQYFGPGTRLLVL.

Concerning this clonotype itself: Given a much more abundant clone one base away, this may be a read error. V usage is TRBV20-1 and J usage is TRBJ2-3; D remains unclear. Trimming removed 2 bases from V and 7 bases from J, with 13 bases in between. Germline CDR1 DFQATT, CDR2 SNEGSKA (reference sequence). The CDR3 runs to 13 residues. CDR3 DNA: TGCAGTGCTAGAAACCTAGGTACAAATACGCAGTATTTT. Encoded protein: CSARNLGTNTQYF.

The V call is TRBV9, the J call TRBJ2-7; 8 nucleotides line up with TRBD1. The CDR3 totals 14 residues. V shed 4 bases and J 2 bases; nucleotides not matched to a gene: 5. Germline V lookup: CDR1 SGDLS, CDR2 YYNGEE. CDR3 sequence (DNA): TGTGCCAGCAGCCAAGCACAGGGGGCCTACGAGCAGTACTTC. Translating it yields CASSQAQGAYEQYF.

This clonotype has only a few counts. The rearrangement links TRBV5-4 to TRBJ1-4; no firm D call. CDR3 size: 14 residues. Germline CDR1 SGHNT, CDR2 YYREEE (reference sequence). Trimming took off 1 base at V and 0 bases at J, with 4 bases between the two ends. The CDR3 loop reads CASSLSPTNEKLFF. Here the CDR3 DNA reads TGTGCCAGCAGCTTGAGCCCAACTAATGAAAAACTGTTTTTT.